Below, 8 T cell receptor beta chains from the same sample are listed, as sequenced in a study of blood T cell repertoires in COVID-19. Sequencing used immunoSEQ multiplex PCR; TCRdb keeps in-frame clones, though not all of them. This sample yields some 89,000 clones, of which roughly 78% are seen a single time; 1.2% belongs to the top ten. Sequencing was carried out using peripheral blood. The origin of the receptors is a woman older than 75 with acute or convalescent COVID-19.

V usage is TRBV28 and J usage is TRBJ1-2, with D perhaps matching TRBD1 (5 bases). This CDR3 has 12 residues. CDR1 MDHEN and CDR2 SYDVKM come from the germline V gene. V shed 6 bases and J shed 7 bases, with 12 bases lying between them. The CDR3 is CASSVLGLGYTF. In DNA, the CDR3 is TGTGCCAGCAGCGTATTGGGGCTTGGCTACACCTTC.

The chain recombines TRBV19 with TRBJ2-1; 8 positions agree with TRBD1. The J segment lost 0 bases and the V segment lost 9 bases, leaving 4 bases of the junction unmatched. This CDR3 comprises 14 residues. The germline V gene encodes CDR1 LNHDA and CDR2 SQIVND (reference sequence). In DNA form, the CDR3 reads TGTGCCAGCAGGGGGCACGTCTCCTACAATGAGCAGTTCTTC. Protein product: CASRGHVSYNEQFF.

The chain combines TRBV19 with TRBJ1-1; no clear D. Germline lookup yields CDR1 LNHDA and CDR2 SQIVND (reference sequence). The CDR3 covers 14 residues. V was shortened by 1 base and J by 0 bases, with 6 bases between the two germline ends. The CDR3 here is CASSIGGMNTEAFF. Written as DNA, the CDR3 is TGTGCCAGTAGTATAGGCGGAATGAACACTGAAGCTTTCTTT.

The genes are TRBV19 and TRBJ2-7; D is perhaps TRBD2 (5 bases). CDR1 LNHDA and CDR2 SQIVND come from the germline V gene (reference sequence). Trimming removed 6 bases at V and 7 bases at J, with 13 bases between. The CDR3 is made up of 12 amino acids. DNA of the CDR3: TGTGCCAGTAGCGGACTGTTACGGGAGCAGTACTTC. Translation: CASSGLLREQYF.

The chain links TRBV27 to TRBJ1-2; 8 positions agree with TRBD1. The CDR3 loop spans 14 amino acids. Per germline, CDR1 MNHEY and CDR2 SMNVEV (reference sequence). V trimming: 8 bases; J trimming: 8 bases; junction bases outside the gene matches: 13. CDR3 sequence: CASSRTGLSTGYTF. The CDR3, as DNA: TGTGCCAGCTCTAGGACAGGGCTATCCACAGGCTACACCTTC.

This chain joins TRBV27 and TRBJ1-5; D is undetermined. CDR1 and CDR2 from the germline V gene are MNHEY and SMNVEV (reference sequence). The CDR3 extends over 12 amino acids. The ends were cut back, 1 base at V and 9 bases at J, with 7 bases in the middle. DNA for the CDR3: TGTGCCAGCAGTTTATTGGCAGGGCCCCAGCATTTT. Encoded protein: CASSLLAGPQHF.

This clone was counted between two and nine times. The J gene is TRBJ2-2, the V gene TRBV5-1; D is unresolved. The CDR3 runs 15 residues. V dropped 0 bases and J dropped 2 bases, with 8 bases sitting between them. CDR1 SGHRS and CDR2 YFSETQ come from the germline V gene. The CDR3 protein is CASSLGTYNTGELFF. CDR3 nucleotide sequence: TGCGCCAGCAGCTTGGGAACTTATAACACCGGGGAGCTGTTTTTT.

The chain recombines TRBV6-5 with TRBJ2-7; a possible D gene is TRBD1 (5 bases). Germline V lookup: CDR1 MNHEY, CDR2 SVGAGI. Deletions cut 5 bases from V and 7 bases from J, with 12 bases between. The CDR3 runs 12 residues. CDR3 sequence (DNA): TGTGCCAGCAGTCGCAGGGTGGGGGAGCAGTACTTC. Translation: CASSRRVGEQYF.